The rows below give T cell receptor beta chains drawn from one sample of a study of blood T cell repertoires in COVID-19. Sequenced by immunoSEQ multiplex PCR; TCRdb stores in-frame clones only, minus some. This table has 95,000 to 150,000 clones, around 70% appearing once. Sequences were obtained from peripheral blood. Every receptor here comes from a man aged 55 to 69 with acute or convalescent COVID-19. Both conserved end residues are part of each CDR3. D genes are given only for firm matches. Rows give clone size only sometimes, using once, few, many, or a class for an expanded clone.

cdr3_aa	cdr3_nt	clone_size	d_call	v_call	j_call
CASSQASGFYGYTF	TGTGCCAGCAGCCAAGCTTCAGGGTTCTATGGCTACACCTTC	NA	NA	TRBV3-1/TRBV3-2	TRBJ1-2
CASSPSFFLNEQFF	TGTGCCAGTAGTCCTAGCTTCTTCTTGAATGAGCAGTTCTTC	NA	NA	TRBV19	TRBJ2-1
CASSQRTDSNYGYTF	TGTGCCAGCTCCCAGCGGACGGACTCTAACTATGGCTACACCTTC	NA	NA	TRBV18	TRBJ1-2
CASSPQAGVGDTQYF	TGTGCCAGCAGTCCACAAGCGGGGGTGGGAGATACGCAGTATTTT	once	TRBD2	TRBV6-6	TRBJ2-3
CAWSTGSLVSNQPQHF	TGTGCCTGGAGTACAGGGAGTTTGGTTAGCAATCAGCCCCAGCATTTT	NA	NA	TRBV30	TRBJ1-5
CASSSTGTGLEQYF	TGCGCCAGCAGCTCCACCGGGACAGGGTTGGAGCAGTACTTC	few	TRBD1	TRBV5-1	TRBJ2-7
CASSFGSQEFF	TGTGCCAGCAGTTTTGGTAGTCAGGAGTTCTTC	NA	NA	TRBV27	TRBJ2-1
CATRDRTPRDEQFF	TGTGCCACCAGGGACAGGACTCCTCGGGATGAGCAGTTCTTC	NA	TRBD1	TRBV24-1	TRBJ2-1
CASSRESELFF	TGTGCCAGCAGCCGAGAAAGTGAGCTGTTTTTT	NA	NA	TRBV13	TRBJ2-2
CASSQGNQGAGGYTF	TGTGCCAGCAGCCAAGGAAATCAGGGGGCGGGAGGCTACACCTTC	NA	TRBD1	TRBV3-1/TRBV3-2	TRBJ1-2
CASSFTPGQAGYTF	TGTGCCAGTAGTTTCACCCCCGGACAGGCTGGCTACACCTTC	NA	TRBD1	TRBV19	TRBJ1-2
CATSGPSGQGRRTYGYTF	TGTGCCACCAGTGGACCATCCGGACAGGGGCGAAGAACCTATGGCTACACCTTC	NA	TRBD1	TRBV24-1	TRBJ1-2
CASSPGGHYTDTQYF	TGTGCCAGCAGCCCGGGGGGGCACTACACAGATACGCAGTATTTT	NA	TRBD2	TRBV5-4	TRBJ2-3
CASSSGPIQGALNTEAFF	TGTGCCAGCAGCTCCGGACCGATACAGGGGGCCTTGAACACTGAAGCTTTCTTT	NA	TRBD1	TRBV11-2	TRBJ1-1
CASRVLAGGTTDTQYF	TGTGCCAGCAGGGTACTAGCGGGAGGGACAACAGATACGCAGTATTTT	NA	TRBD2	TRBV2	TRBJ2-3
CASSQGWRRGMGRDTGELFF	TGCGCCAGCAGCCAAGGGTGGCGCAGGGGAATGGGTCGGGACACCGGGGAGCTGTTTTTT	few	NA	TRBV4-1	TRBJ2-2
CASSQTAQGVYGYTF	TGCGCCAGCAGCCAAACGGCTCAGGGTGTATACGGCTACACCTTC	NA	NA	TRBV5-1	TRBJ1-2
CASSQPSGANVLTF	TGTGCCAGCAGCCAACCATCTGGGGCCAACGTCCTGACTTTC	NA	NA	TRBV3-1/TRBV3-2	TRBJ2-6
CSVIPPGRGDTGELFF	TGCAGCGTTATCCCCCCCGGCCGGGGGGACACCGGGGAGCTGTTTTTT	NA	TRBD2	TRBV29-1	TRBJ2-2
CAWSQGYNSPLHF	TGTGCCTGGAGCCAGGGTTATAATTCACCCCTCCACTTT	NA	NA	TRBV30	TRBJ1-6
CASSPGEVNTEAFF	TGTGCCAGCAGCCCCGGGGAGGTTAACACTGAAGCTTTCTTT	NA	NA	TRBV9	TRBJ1-1
CASSLRVGGRTGELFF	TGCGCCAGCAGCCTCAGAGTCGGAGGAAGAACCGGGGAGCTGTTTTTT	NA	NA	TRBV5-1	TRBJ2-2
CASSLTPNSEAFF	TGTGCCAGCAGCTTAACGCCCAACAGTGAAGCTTTCTTT	once	NA	TRBV7-3	TRBJ1-1
CASSVGRGPGTGELFF	TGTGCCAGCAGCGTAGGCAGGGGGCCGGGGACCGGGGAGCTGTTTTTT	NA	TRBD1	TRBV9	TRBJ2-2
CATSDLSLGRDGETQYF	TGTGCCACCAGTGATTTAAGTTTGGGCAGGGATGGAGAGACCCAGTACTTC	NA	NA	TRBV24-1	TRBJ2-5
CASSVGTTGGYGYTF	TGTGCCAGCAGCGTAGGGACAACTGGTGGATATGGCTACACCTTC	NA	NA	TRBV9	TRBJ1-2
CAWERGGAEEKLFF	TGTGCCTGGGAGAGAGGCGGCGCAGAAGAAAAACTGTTTTTT	few	NA	TRBV30	TRBJ1-4
CATSDLESGANVLTF	TGTGCCACCAGTGATTTGGAGTCTGGGGCCAACGTCCTGACTTTC	NA	NA	TRBV24-1	TRBJ2-6
CASSLGGGNTGELFF	TGTGCCAGCAGCTTAGGTGGGGGCAACACCGGGGAGCTGTTTTTT	many	NA	TRBV5-6	TRBJ2-2
CASSQGALGGYTF	TGTGCCAGCAGTCAGGGGGCACTAGGGGGCTACACCTTC	NA	TRBD1	TRBV12-3/TRBV12-4	TRBJ1-2
CASSYTSGDTEAFF	TGTGCCAGCAGCTACACTTCGGGGGACACTGAAGCTTTCTTT	NA	NA	TRBV4-2	TRBJ1-1
CASSFDIGGYEQYF	TGTGCCAGCAGCTTCGACATTGGTGGATACGAGCAGTACTTC	NA	NA	TRBV11-2	TRBJ2-7
CATSDWESSYNEQFF	TGTGCCACCAGTGACTGGGAGAGCTCCTACAATGAGCAGTTCTTC	NA	NA	TRBV24-1	TRBJ2-1
CSVRKFSGLGAGELFF	TGCAGCGTTAGAAAATTCAGCGGGCTAGGGGCCGGGGAGCTGTTTTTT	NA	NA	TRBV29-1	TRBJ2-2
CASSFPGSSYNEQFF	TGCGCCAGCAGCTTCCCGGGGAGCTCCTACAATGAGCAGTTCTTC	once	NA	TRBV5-1	TRBJ2-1
CASSIGTGQTGANVLTF	TGTGCCAGTAGTATTGGGACAGGTCAGACTGGGGCCAACGTCCTGACTTTC	few	TRBD1	TRBV19	TRBJ2-6
CASSQTTGGTEAFF	TGCGCCAGCAGTCAAACGACAGGGGGGACTGAAGCTTTCTTT	NA	TRBD1	TRBV5-1	TRBJ1-1
CASGLTRGAEAFF	TGTGCTAGTGGTTTGACCAGGGGAGCTGAAGCTTTCTTT	NA	NA	TRBV12-5	TRBJ1-1
CASSNREPSNYGYTF	TGTGCCAGTAGTAACCGGGAACCTTCTAACTATGGCTACACCTTC	NA	NA	TRBV19	TRBJ1-2
CASSLEGASENSPLHF	TGCGCCAGCAGCTTGGAGGGGGCATCGGAAAATTCACCCCTCCACTTT	NA	TRBD1	TRBV5-1	TRBJ1-6
CASSVNTDTQYF	TGTGCCAGCAGCGTCAACACAGATACGCAGTATTTT	NA	NA	TRBV9	TRBJ2-3
CASSEAGRGGTDTQYF	TGCGCCAGCAGTGAGGCCGGGCGGGGCGGGACAGATACGCAGTATTTT	NA	NA	TRBV10-2	TRBJ2-3
CASSQLKPGGVGELFF	TGTGCCAGCAGCCAACTGAAACCAGGGGGCGTCGGGGAGCTGTTTTTT	NA	TRBD1	TRBV14	TRBJ2-2
CASSLGGGGTGMDTQYF	TGTGCCAGCAGCTTAGGGGGCGGCGGGACAGGGATGGATACGCAGTATTTT	NA	TRBD1	TRBV7-7	TRBJ2-3
CASTSTGMASSGANVLTF	TGTGCCAGCACGTCGACAGGGATGGCCTCCTCTGGGGCCAACGTCCTGACTTTC	NA	TRBD1	TRBV7-3	TRBJ2-6
CASRSSGLGGYTF	TGTGCCAGCAGATCGTCGGGGTTAGGCGGCTACACCTTC	NA	NA	TRBV5-6	TRBJ1-2
CASSQALTAGAFF	TGTGCCAGCAGCCAAGCTCTGACGGCGGGGGCTTTCTTT	NA	NA	TRBV3-1/TRBV3-2	TRBJ1-1
CAWSPDYYYNEQFF	TGTGCCTGGAGTCCCGACTACTATTACAATGAGCAGTTCTTC	NA	NA	TRBV30	TRBJ2-1
CASSLAGEAYNEQFF	TGTGCCAGCAGCCTAGCGGGAGAAGCCTACAATGAGCAGTTCTTC	few	TRBD2	TRBV6-2/TRBV6-3	TRBJ2-1
CSVPSGLNSGELFF	TGCAGCGTTCCTAGCGGGCTGAACTCCGGGGAGCTGTTTTTT	NA	TRBD2	TRBV29-1	TRBJ2-2
CASSDSSGGKQYF	TGTGCCAGCAGTGACTCGAGTGGAGGAAAGCAGTACTTC	NA	NA	TRBV6-4	TRBJ2-7
CASSATGGGNQPQHF	TGTGCCAGCTCAGCAACCGGGGGAGGGAATCAGCCCCAGCATTTT	NA	NA	TRBV18	TRBJ1-5
CATSLRQGSAEAFF	TGTGCCACCAGCTTAAGACAGGGGTCCGCTGAAGCTTTCTTT	NA	TRBD1	TRBV15	TRBJ1-1